Presented here are 20 T cell receptor beta chains from one specimen sequenced in a study of shared clonotypes between healthy human individuals. This table comes from immunoSEQ multiplex PCR, and its TCRdb copy is limited to in-frame clones, with some not included. The data hold about 1 million clones, with more than 65% observed a single time. The sequenced material came from memory CD4+ T cells sorted from blood. The subset was: CD45RA-negative fraction. The receptors come from a man younger than 35 in good health.

The V gene is TRBV5-6, the J gene TRBJ1-6; TRBD1 aligns across 10 bases. CDR1 and CDR2 from the germline V gene are SGHDT and YYEEEE. V lost 0 bases, J lost 10 bases, and 4 bases stayed unmatched. The CDR3 length is 15 residues. The CDR3 region has the DNA TGTGCCAGCAGCTTGGGGGACAGGGGAGGCTCACCCCTCCACTTT. Its translation is CASSLGDRGGSPLHF.

This clone was picked up one time. The J gene is TRBJ1-3, the V gene TRBV25-1, with D tentatively TRBD1 (6 bases). CDR3 length: 15 residues. V lost 4 bases to trimming and J lost 0 bases, with 10 bases between them. Germline CDR1 is MGHDK and CDR2 is SYGVNS. Here the CDR3 DNA reads TGTGCCAGCAGTGTGGGACACCGCTCTGGAAACACCATATATTTT. This sequence encodes CASSVGHRSGNTIYF.

This sequence joins TRBV6-5 and TRBJ2-2; 7 positions match TRBD2. J lost 1 base, V lost 0 bases, and 2 bases had no gene match. The CDR3 sequence is 16 residues long. CDR1 is MNHEY, CDR2 SVGAGI, per germline. The CDR3 sequence: CASSYSLAGNTGELFF. In DNA, the CDR3 is TGTGCCAGCAGTTACTCATTAGCGGGGAACACCGGGGAGCTGTTTTTT.

The V call is TRBV5-6, the J call TRBJ2-1; D might be TRBD2 (5 bases). Germline CDR1 SGHDT, CDR2 YYEEEE. Trimming took off 1 base at V and 14 bases at J, with 10 bases between the two ends. The CDR3 totals 11 residues. The CDR3 sequence is CASSLRTGKFF. The CDR3 region has the DNA TGTGCCAGCAGCTTGAGAACGGGGAAGTTCTTC.

This rearrangement joins TRBV16 to TRBJ1-1; D remains ambiguous. The CDR3 runs to 14 residues. Germline assignment: CDR1 KGHSY and CDR2 FQNENV. The germline V and J ends were trimmed by 1 base and 4 bases, with 10 bases remaining between them. The CDR3 sequence is CASSQWAGGTEAFF. The CDR3, as DNA: TGTGCCAGCAGCCAATGGGCGGGTGGCACTGAAGCTTTCTTT.

This rearrangement joins TRBV4-3 to TRBJ2-7; TRBD2 is a possible D gene (5 bases). Trimming cost V 5 bases and J 5 bases, with 19 bases left between them. This CDR3 is built from 15 residues. Germline V gene sequence: CDR1 LGHNA, CDR2 YSLEER. The chain's CDR3 is CASSSELVSMNEQYF. DNA for the CDR3: TGCGCCAGCAGCTCCGAACTAGTTTCGATGAACGAGCAGTACTTC.

This clone was seen a handful of times. The chain combines TRBV2 with TRBJ1-2, with 9 bases matching TRBD1. The CDR3 sequence is 14 residues long. The germline V gene has CDR1 SNHLY and CDR2 FYNNEI. V trimming: 5 bases; J trimming: 7 bases; junction bases outside the gene matches: 8. DNA for the CDR3: TGTGCCAGCAGTAAACAGGGGGCGCAACGTGGCTACACCTTC. It specifies CASSKQGAQRGYTF.

This chain links TRBV10-2 with TRBJ2-5; D is possibly TRBD1 or TRBD2 (5 bases each). Between the trimmed V and J ends, which lost 4 bases and 8 bases, there was a span of 14 bases. CDR3 length: 13 amino acids. CDR1 WSHSY and CDR2 SAAADI come from the germline V gene. The CDR3 sequence: CASSGGWGGTQYF. CDR3 sequence (DNA): TGCGCCAGCAGTGGGGGGTGGGGCGGCACCCAGTACTTC.

The V call is TRBV5-1, the J call TRBJ2-2; D possibly matches TRBD1 or TRBD2 (6 bases each). This CDR3 spans 13 amino acids. The V gene lost 4 bases and the J gene lost 6 bases, with 10 bases spanning the gap. From germline, CDR1 is SGHRS and CDR2 YFSETQ. CDR3 DNA sequence: TGCGCCAGCAGCCTCGGGGGCCCCGGGGAGCTGTTTTTT. This sequence encodes CASSLGGPGELFF.

Only a few counts were recorded for this clone. The chain has TRBV7-2 and TRBJ2-5; a possible D gene is TRBD1 (6 bases). Looked up from germline, CDR1 is SGHTA and CDR2 is FQGNSA. V was shortened by 2 bases and J by 1 base, with 11 bases between the two germline ends. CDR3 length: 15 residues. CDR3 nucleotide sequence: TGTGCCAGCAGCTTATCACAGGGCCCCCAAGAGACCCAGTACTTC. It codes for CASSLSQGPQETQYF.

The genes are TRBV10-1 and TRBJ2-5; TRBD1 agrees at 10 bases. Near its end, the DNA agrees better with TRBJ2-7, so the J call may be wrong. Germline V gene lookup returns CDR1 WNHNN and CDR2 SYGVQD (reference sequence). There are 14 residues in the CDR3. CDR3 coding DNA: TGCGCCAGCAGTGTACCGGGACAGGGGAACGAGCAGTACTTC. It encodes CASSVPGQGNEQYF.

In DNA form, the CDR3 reads TGTGCCAGCAGCCAAGGAGTTAGTTCACCCCTCCACTTT. Protein product: CASSQGVSSPLHF. V and J are TRBV14 and TRBJ1-6; D remains ambiguous. Trimming took off 1 base at V and 9 bases at J, with 7 bases between the two ends. The germline V gene has CDR1 SGHDN and CDR2 FVKESK. CDR3 length: 13 residues. The variable domain in full, with the rest retrieved from reference TRBV14 and TRBJ1-6, is EAGVTQFPSHSVIEKGQTVTLRCDPISGHDNLYWYRRVMGKEIKFLLHFVKESKQDESGMPNNRFLAERTGGTYSTLKVQPAELEDSGVYFCASSQGVSSPLHFGNGTRLTVT.

The V and J genes are TRBV5-8 and TRBJ1-5, with D hard to call. The CDR3 consists of 12 residues. The V end lost 2 bases, the J end lost 10 bases, and 10 bases lay between the germline ends. The germline V gene encodes CDR1 SGHTS and CDR2 YDEGEE. CDR3 amino acids: CASSFEPGPQHF. The CDR3 coding sequence is TGTGCCAGCAGCTTCGAGCCAGGTCCCCAGCATTTT.

This clone turned up a few times. The chain combines TRBV7-9 with TRBJ1-1, with 10 bases lining up with TRBD1. The germline V gene has CDR1 SEHNR and CDR2 FQNEAQ (reference sequence). Trimming cost V 2 bases and J 4 bases; bases outside gene matches: 10. CDR3 size: 17 residues. The chain's CDR3 is CASSLRTTGGASTEAFF. The CDR3 nucleotides read TGTGCCAGCAGCTTAAGGACGACAGGGGGCGCGAGCACTGAAGCTTTCTTT.

The chain couples TRBV25-1 to TRBJ1-4; TRBD1 agrees at 9 bases. This CDR3 has 15 residues. Germline loops: CDR1 MGHDK, CDR2 SYGVNS. V lost 6 bases, J lost 11 bases, and 13 bases stayed unmatched. CDR3 DNA sequence: TGTGCCAGCAGCGTTCCGGGACAGGGATTGTCTAAACTGTTTTTT. Its protein is CASSVPGQGLSKLFF.

The chain links TRBV7-2 to TRBJ2-1; a possible D gene is TRBD1 (5 bases). The CDR3 totals 14 residues. CDR1 is SGHTA and CDR2 is FQGNSA in the germline V gene. Trimming pared 7 bases from V and 10 bases from J, leaving 20 bases between. This CDR3 reads CASKGSRVDGEQFF. In DNA form, the CDR3 reads TGTGCCAGCAAAGGTAGCAGGGTTGACGGCGAGCAGTTCTTC. The full variable domain, rest sourced from reference TRBV7-2 and TRBJ2-1, is GAGVSQSPSNKVTEKGKDVELRCDPISGHTALYWYRQSLGQGLEFLIYFQGNSAPDKSGLPSDRFSAERTGGSVSTLTIQRTQQEDSAVYLCASKGSRVDGEQFFGPGTRLTVL.

This chain connects TRBV7-8 to TRBJ2-1; 9 nucleotides align to TRBD2. The CDR3 has 16 residues. Germline V gene sequence: CDR1 SGHVS, CDR2 FQNEAQ. Unmatched junction bases numbered 12, after V lost 5 bases and J lost 7 bases. The CDR3 spells CASSQGTSIGGNEQFF. The CDR3 nucleotides read TGTGCCAGCAGCCAGGGGACTAGCATCGGAGGGAATGAGCAGTTCTTC.

The gene calls are TRBV29-1 and TRBJ2-1; D gene unclear. Germline V gene data show CDR1 as SQVTM and CDR2 as ANQGSEA. The V and J ends lost 7 bases and 8 bases respectively, with 18 bases between them. CDR3 size: 13 residues. DNA of the CDR3: TGCAGCGCTAGGAGAAATCTTATCGATGAGCAGTTCTTC. Its translation: CSARRNLIDEQFF.

The chain carries TRBV10-1 and TRBJ2-3; 13 nucleotides align to TRBD2. Germline trimming cut 5 bases from V and 5 bases from J; bases unmatched to any gene: 7. CDR1 is WNHNN, CDR2 SYGVQD, per germline (reference sequence). The CDR3 has 16 amino acids. The CDR3 spells CASSSGLAGDGDTQYF. CDR3 nucleotide sequence: TGCGCCAGCAGTAGTGGACTAGCGGGGGATGGAGATACGCAGTATTTT.

The chain recombines TRBV4-3 with TRBJ2-3; TRBD2 matches at 14 bases. V gave up 0 bases and J gave up 8 bases; unmatched junction bases: 7. The CDR3 is 17 amino acids. CDR1 and CDR2 from the germline V gene are LGHNA and YSLEER. Here the CDR3 DNA reads TGCGCCAGCAGCCAAGAGGGGACTAGCGGGAGTTTTGGTACGCAGTATTTT. It translates to CASSQEGTSGSFGTQYF.